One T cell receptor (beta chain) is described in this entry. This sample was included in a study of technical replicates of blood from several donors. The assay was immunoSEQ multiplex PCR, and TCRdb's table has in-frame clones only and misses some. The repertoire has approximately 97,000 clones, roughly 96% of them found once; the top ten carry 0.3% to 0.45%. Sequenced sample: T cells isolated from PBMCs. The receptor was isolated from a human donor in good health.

This CDR3 is CASSTEASSYEQYF. CDR3 in DNA: TGTGCCAGCTCGACCGAGGCGAGCTCCTACGAGCAGTACTTC. The chain has TRBV18 and TRBJ2-7; no definite D call. The germline V gene encodes CDR1 KGHSH and CDR2 LQKENI. The length of the CDR3 is 14 residues. The V and J ends lost 6 bases and 0 bases respectively, with 12 bases between them. Filled out from reference TRBV18 and TRBJ2-7, the complete variable domain reads NAGVMQNPRHLVRRRGQEARLRCSPMKGHSHVYWYRQLPEEGLKFMVYLQKENIIDESGMPKERFSAEFPKEGPSILRIQQVVRGDSAAYFCASSTEASSYEQYFGPGTRLTVT.